These 18 T cell receptor beta chains came from one sample sequenced in a study. Treg sorting used a CD4+CD25+CD127-/low gate. TCRdb passed the 5' RACE reads through MiXCR, listing each CDR3 protein once. The sample holds 8,600 or so distinct CDR3 sequences, around 52% seen once. The specimen sequenced was Tregs sorted from a lymph node. These receptors were collected from a female donor with breast cancer.

The V call is TRBV5-1, the J call TRBJ2-4; TRBD1 or TRBD2 may be the D gene (6 bases each). Trimming stripped 4 bases from V and 1 base from J, with 15 bases between. The CDR3 sequence is 16 residues long. Germline CDR1 and CDR2: SGHRS and YFSETQ. In DNA form, the CDR3 reads TGCGCCAGCAGCGCATGGAGGGGGGCGGCCAAAAACATTCAGTACTTC. It codes for CASSAWRGAAKNIQYF.

V usage is TRBV5-5 and J usage is TRBJ1-1; D gene uncertain. The V gene's germline CDR1 is SGHKS and CDR2 YYEKEE (reference sequence). V was shortened by 2 bases and J by 14 bases, with 13 bases between the two germline ends. The CDR3 covers 11 residues. CDR3 loop: CASSLDTSSFF. CDR3 nucleotides: TGTGCCAGCAGCTTAGACACCTCAAGCTTCTTT.

The chain combines TRBV29-1 with TRBJ1-3, with TRBD1 matching 8 bases. The germline V gene has CDR1 SQVTM and CDR2 ANQGSEA. V lost 5 bases and J lost 5; bases outside the gene matches: 5. The CDR3 sequence is 13 residues long. In nucleotides, the CDR3 is TGCAGCGTTCTCGGGACAGGCCGAAACACCATATATTTT. It yields the protein CSVLGTGRNTIYF.

V usage is TRBV20-1 and J usage is TRBJ1-1; 8 bases line up with TRBD1. V shed 6 bases and J 4 bases; nucleotides not matched to a gene: 25. This CDR3 has 19 residues. CDR1 is DFQATT, CDR2 SNEGSKA, per germline (reference sequence). The DNA of the CDR3 is TGCAGTGCCCTCCAGAGGCGACCGACAGGGGACGAAGGGGGCACTGAAGCTTTCTTT. It codes for CSALQRRPTGDEGGTEAFF.

This rearrangement joins TRBV6-6 to TRBJ2-3; perhaps TRBD1 as D (6 bases). The germline V gene has CDR1 MNHNY and CDR2 SVGAGI (reference sequence). V lost 2 bases and J 3 bases, leaving 15 bases between the germline ends. The CDR3 length is 16 residues. CDR3 in amino acids: CASSYKTQGGTDTQYF. CDR3 coding DNA: TGTGCCAGCAGTTACAAGACACAGGGCGGGACAGATACGCAGTATTTT.

The chain recombines TRBV5-1 with TRBJ1-1; 11 bases agree with TRBD1. The CDR3 length is 12 residues. V lost 7 bases, J lost 4 bases, and 0 bases stayed unmatched. The germline V gene encodes CDR1 SGHRS and CDR2 YFSETQ. The CDR3 reads CASGTGGTEAFF. For the CDR3, the DNA is TGCGCCAGCGGGACAGGGGGCACTGAAGCTTTCTTT.

Only one count was recorded for this clonotype. The V gene is TRBV2, the J gene TRBJ2-3; TRBD2 matches 16 bases. Germline values: CDR1 SNHLY, CDR2 FYNNEI. The CDR3 consists of 21 residues. V lost 0 bases to trimming and J lost 0 bases; unmatched junction nucleotides: 9. In nucleotides, the CDR3 is TGTGCCAGCAGTGAAGCCTCCCCGGGACTAGCGGGAGGGGCTAGCACAGATACGCAGTATTTT. Residues: CASSEASPGLAGGASTDTQYF. The complete variable domain, with remaining parts taken from reference TRBV2 and TRBJ2-3, reads EPEVTQTPSHQVTQMGQEVILRCVPISNHLYFYWYRQILGQKVEFLVSFYNNEISEKSEIFDDQFSVERPDGSNFTLKIRSTKLEDSAMYFCASSEASPGLAGGASTDTQYFGPGTRLTVL.

There are a few counts of this clonotype. V is TRBV28 and J is TRBJ2-1; D is undetermined. With 2 bases removed from V and 8 bases from J, the gap between germline ends came to 10 bases. The V gene's germline CDR1 is MDHEN and CDR2 SYDVKM. The length of the CDR3 is 13 residues. The CDR3, as DNA: TGTGCCAGCAGTTTAAGACTTGAGCATGAGCAGTTCTTC. Encoded protein: CASSLRLEHEQFF.

The chain carries TRBV5-6 and TRBJ1-2, with D maybe TRBD1 (5 bases). Trimming shortened V by 0 bases and J by 8 bases, and 11 bases separated the two germline ends. This CDR3 has 13 residues. From germline, CDR1 is SGHDT and CDR2 YYEEEE. The CDR3 loop is CASSLGGWDGYTF. For the CDR3, the DNA is TGTGCCAGCAGCTTGGGGGGGTGGGACGGCTACACCTTC.

This clonotype was seen a single time. This sequence joins TRBV7-2 and TRBJ2-1; D possibly corresponds to TRBD1 (6 bases). V was trimmed by 5 bases and J by 5 bases, leaving 22 bases between them. Germline CDR1 reads SGHTA; CDR2 reads FQGNSA. This CDR3 region has 17 residues. CDR3 sequence (DNA): TGTGCCAGCAGCCTGGACCCCGACAGGAAACGAAACAATGAGCAGTTCTTC. It codes for CASSLDPDRKRNNEQFF.

The chain has TRBV5-4 and TRBJ1-1; 11 bases align to TRBD1. V shed 5 bases and J 6 bases; nucleotides not matched to a gene: 6. This CDR3 has 14 amino acids. Per the germline V gene, CDR1 is SGHNT and CDR2 is YYREEE (reference sequence). The CDR3: CASSRTGGMSEAFF. The CDR3 bases are TGTGCCAGCAGTCGGACAGGGGGCATGTCTGAAGCTTTCTTT.

By sample share, this clonotype is medium-sized. The V call is TRBV6-5, the J call TRBJ2-5; a weak D match, TRBD2 (6 bases). CDR3 length equals 14 residues. Germline loops: CDR1 MNHEY, CDR2 SVGAGI. V was cut by 4 bases and J by 4 bases, with 13 bases left in between. The CDR3 DNA sequence: TGTGCCAGCAGTTCACGTACCGGGAGAGAGACCCAGTACTTC. Amino acids: CASSSRTGRETQYF.

The chain uses TRBV5-1 and TRBJ2-2; D is ambiguous. Germline V gene lookup returns CDR1 SGHRS and CDR2 YFSETQ. This CDR3 has 16 amino acids. Trimming shortened V by 0 bases and J by 0 bases, and 9 bases separated the two germline ends. The CDR3 nucleotides are TGCGCCAGCAGCTTGGCCTTCGGAGCGAACACCGGGGAGCTGTTTTTT. As protein: CASSLAFGANTGELFF. Combining the CDR3 with reference TRBV5-1 and TRBJ2-2 gives the whole variable domain KAGVTQTPRYLIKTRGQQVTLSCSPISGHRSVSWYQQTPGQGLQFLFEYFSETQRNKGNFPGRFSGRQFSNSRSEMNVSTLELGDSALYLCASSLAFGANTGELFFGEGSRLTVL.

The chain couples TRBV20-1 to TRBJ1-1; no clear D gene. Germline-derived CDR1 and CDR2 are DFQATT and SNEGSKA (reference sequence). The CDR3 contains 11 residues. The germline V and J ends were trimmed by 4 bases and 11 bases, with 14 bases remaining between them. The CDR3 DNA reads TGCAGTGCTAAGACCGGATTCGGGGCTTTCTTT. Translation gives CSAKTGFGAFF.

This clonotype has just a few counts. The chain is built from TRBV24-1 and TRBJ1-5; maybe TRBD1 (5 bases). Per germline, CDR1 KGHDR and CDR2 SFDVKD. The CDR3 is 16 amino acids. The V and J ends lost 4 bases and 4 bases respectively, with 16 bases between them. The CDR3 coding sequence is TGTGCCACCAGTGACCCCGGGACGGACCGAAATCAGCCCCAGCATTTT. Its protein is CATSDPGTDRNQPQHF.

The chain joins TRBV10-3 to TRBJ1-1; D unclear. V lost 4 bases and J lost 0, with 9 bases in between. The CDR3 runs 14 residues. Germline CDR1 is ENHRY and CDR2 is SYGVKD. CDR3 amino acids: CAISVHSMNTEAFF. In DNA form, the CDR3 reads TGTGCCATCAGTGTTCACAGCATGAACACTGAAGCTTTCTTT.

The chain recombines TRBV7-2 with TRBJ2-7, with no clear D. Trimming cost V 1 base and J 6 bases, with 7 bases left between them. CDR3 length: 12 amino acids. Germline CDR1 is SGHTA and CDR2 is FQGNSA. For the CDR3, the DNA is TGTGCCAGCAGCTTAGGTTTGGGCGAGCAGTACTTC. Protein sequence: CASSLGLGEQYF.

This sequence joins TRBV12-3 or TRBV12-4 and TRBJ1-1; D is perhaps TRBD1 (6 bases). The CDR3 runs to 13 residues. Trimming took 6 bases from V and 6 from J, leaving 14 bases between them. The chain's CDR3 is CASRQTGKAEAFF. CDR3 coding DNA: TGTGCCAGCAGACAAACAGGGAAGGCTGAAGCTTTCTTT.